This TCR beta chain was profiled in a study of blood T cell repertoires in COVID-19. This clone was seen only a few times. The germline CDR1 and CDR2 sequences are MDHEN and SYDVKM. V trimming: 7 bases; J trimming: 7 bases; junction bases outside the gene matches: 9. This CDR3 is 14 amino acids long. Per the original data handling: Estimated nucleated cell counts came from reference gene primer amplification. Assay: immunoSEQ multiplex PCR; the TCRdb copy retains only in-frame clones and omits some. The V and J calls and clone size are taken from that table; D and trimming were inferred from the DNA. The sample yields about 150,000 clones, approximately 84% seen once.

The sample comprised peripheral blood. The TCR sequence derives from a man in his sixties or seventies with acute or convalescent COVID-19. The V call is TRBV28, the J call TRBJ1-4; 7 bases are shared with TRBD1. DNA of the CDR3: TGTGCCAGCAAGCTAACAGGGGATGGTGAAAAACTGTTTTTT. The encoded protein is CASKLTGDGEKLFF.